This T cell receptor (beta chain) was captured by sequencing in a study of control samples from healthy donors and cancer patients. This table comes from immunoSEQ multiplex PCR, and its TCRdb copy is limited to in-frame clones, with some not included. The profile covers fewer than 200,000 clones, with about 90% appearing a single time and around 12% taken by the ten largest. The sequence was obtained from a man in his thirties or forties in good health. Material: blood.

DNA for the CDR3: TGTGCCAGCAGCGCCGGGGGGGCGGGAAATGAGCAGTTCTTC. It specifies CASSAGGAGNEQFF. The V and J genes are TRBV9 and TRBJ2-1; TRBD2 matches at 8 bases. J gave up 7 bases and V 3 bases, and 6 bases lay outside the gene matches. The CDR3 is 14 residues long. Germline V CDR1 and CDR2: SGDLS, YYNGEE.